This TCR beta chain is from a study of read filtering for tumor transcriptome and immune sequencing. Whole-study context: Among patients, roughly 17 were male and about 15 female, aged about 45 to 90 (mean about 69). Study conclusions and caveats: Even smaller IR-seq throughput identified most shared clonotypes.

Ten or more counts support this clonotype. Its specificity is not known. From around 440 ng of RNA, a library with molecular barcoded alpha/delta and beta/gamma adaptors was made. TCRdb re-analysed the reads in MiXCR, keeping a single row per CDR3 protein. Of around 130,000 distinct CDR3 sequences listed, around 14% are singletons. CDR1 MNHEY and CDR2 SVGEGT come from the germline V gene. This CDR3 is 19 amino acids long. The ends lost 2 bases at V and 1 base at J; junction bases unmatched: 15. At the time of active disease, bone marrow was collected from every patient. The receptor comes from a donor at least 40 years old with multiple myeloma. The V call is TRBV6-2 or TRBV6-3, the J call TRBJ2-3, with 7 nucleotides matching TRBD2. The sequenced sample was a population of CD138-negative cells sorted from bone marrow. CDR3 nucleotides: TGTGCCAGCAGTTACGCTGGCGGCGGGGGACTGCCCGGCACAGATACGCAGTATTTT. Amino acids: CASSYAGGGGLPGTDTQYF.